The source of this TCR beta chain is a study of identical twins. Carrying unique molecular identifiers, the cDNA also gained a universal primer site through template switching. TCRdb used MiXCR to reprocess the 5' RACE reads, holding one entry per CDR3 protein. The sample yields 550,000 to 800,000 distinct CDR3 sequences, roughly 6.6% seen once. Study-wide findings and caveats: Conclusions came from cross-sectional statistical analysis, not from following the same donors. Invariant populations such as MAIT and iNKT cells could partly muddle zero-insertion analyses. Weaker excess twin sharing was seen among beta out-of-frame sequences.

This clonotype was detected many times. As yet, its antigen is unknown. This same sample was also part of a study on yellow fever vaccine responses in identical twins.

The clonotype originates from a woman aged 18-29 years in good health. Sequencing used PBMCs.

The CDR3 loop reads CASSLARGANTGELFF. The CDR3 DNA sequence: TGTGCCAGCAGTTTAGCGAGGGGAGCGAACACCGGGGAGCTGTTTTTT. This sequence joins TRBV12-3 or TRBV12-4 and TRBJ2-2; possibly TRBD1 or TRBD2 for D (5 bases each). Trimming removed 0 bases from V and 0 bases from J, with 8 bases in between. The CDR3 spans 16 residues.